The 13 T cell receptor beta chains below all came from one sample that was sequenced in a study of identical twins. TCRdb reprocessed the 5' RACE reads via MiXCR and lists one record per CDR3 protein. The sample includes about 890,000 distinct CDR3 sequences, approximately 13% seen only once; the top ten take roughly 1.5%. The same sample was also studied in work on yellow fever vaccine responses in identical twins.

The sample consisted of PBMCs. The receptors originated from a woman aged 18-29 years in good health.

This clonotype was counted many times. The rearrangement links TRBV5-1 to TRBJ2-1; tentative D call: TRBD2 (7 bases). CDR1 SGHRS and CDR2 YFSETQ come from the germline V gene. V was trimmed by 4 bases and J by 0 bases, leaving 14 bases between them. The CDR3 is made up of 16 amino acids. In DNA, the CDR3 is TGCGCCAGCAGCAGGGGAGGGGGTAGCTCCTACAATGAGCAGTTCTTC. Amino acid sequence: CASSRGGGSSYNEQFF.

V and J are TRBV20-1 and TRBJ2-5; TRBD2 aligns across 9 bases. Germline V gene lookup returns CDR1 DFQATT and CDR2 SNEGSKA (reference sequence). J gave up 2 bases and V 1 base, and 5 bases lay outside the gene matches. The CDR3 has 15 residues. CDR3 region: CSARATSGNQETQYF. Written as DNA, the CDR3 is TGCAGTGCTAGAGCGACTAGCGGAAATCAAGAGACCCAGTACTTC.

This chain joins TRBV7-9 and TRBJ2-4; D gene ambiguous. CDR1 and CDR2 (germline): SEHNR, FQNEAQ (reference sequence). The CDR3 runs 14 residues. V was cut by 2 bases and J by 6 bases, with 11 bases left in between. The DNA for the CDR3 is TGTGCCAGCAGCTTATCGAGACCTCTAAACATTCAGTACTTC. Residues: CASSLSRPLNIQYF. Drawing the rest from reference TRBV7-9 and TRBJ2-4, the complete variable domain is DTGVSQNPRHKITKRGQNVTFRCDPISEHNRLYWYRQTLGQGPEFLTYFQNEAQLEKSRLLSDRFSAERPKGSFSTLEIQRTEQGDSAMYLCASSLSRPLNIQYFGAGTRLSVL.

The genes are TRBV12-3 or TRBV12-4 and TRBJ1-1, with D tentatively TRBD1 (5 bases). The CDR3 is 13 amino acids. The V and J ends lost 5 bases and 8 bases respectively, with 15 bases between them. The CDR3 sequence is CASSSSGPNEAFF. DNA for the CDR3: TGTGCCAGCAGTAGTTCAGGGCCCAACGAAGCTTTCTTT.

The chain recombines TRBV29-1 with TRBJ2-5; TRBD2 matches 8 bases. Trimming cost V 0 bases and J 2 bases; bases outside gene matches: 11. Germline V CDR1 and CDR2: SQVTM, ANQGSEA. The CDR3 loop spans 17 amino acids. The CDR3 DNA is TGCAGCGTTGAAGATCGGCTAGCGGGTTGGTATCAAGAGACCCAGTACTTC. Residues: CSVEDRLAGWYQETQYF.

CDR3 coding DNA: TGCAGTGCTAGAGATCAGACAGGGTCTGGGGCCAACGTCCTGACTTTC. This encodes CSARDQTGSGANVLTF. The rearrangement links TRBV20-1 to TRBJ2-6, with 7 bases matching TRBD1. Germline lookup yields CDR1 DFQATT and CDR2 SNEGSKA (reference sequence). This CDR3 region has 16 residues. Trimming at V came to 0 bases and at J to 1 base, leaving 3 bases not matched to a gene.

This clonotype has just a few counts. This chain links TRBV20-1 with TRBJ2-3, with a tentative D call TRBD2 (6 bases). The V gene's germline CDR1 is DFQATT and CDR2 SNEGSKA (reference sequence). This CDR3 is built from 13 residues. CDR3 sequence reads: CSPGTSDADTQYF. DNA of the CDR3: TGCAGCCCCGGGACTTCGGATGCAGATACGCAGTATTTT.

This chain links TRBV10-3 with TRBJ1-1; D uncertain. Per the germline V gene, CDR1 is ENHRY and CDR2 is SYGVKD. This CDR3 is built from 15 residues. Between the trimmed V and J ends, which lost 6 bases and 0 bases, there was a span of 14 bases. The CDR3 here is CAIRPGKEMNTEAFF. The CDR3 DNA follows: TGTGCCATCAGACCCGGGAAAGAAATGAACACTGAAGCTTTCTTT.

The table lists this clonotype with a few counts. The chain employs TRBV12-3 or TRBV12-4 and TRBJ2-5; 7 bases align to TRBD1. This CDR3 spans 15 amino acids. V was pared by 3 bases and J by 2 bases, with 6 bases of the junction left unmatched. The CDR3 DNA sequence: TGTGCCAGCAGTTTTGAAGGGACAGTGCAAGAGACCCAGTACTTC. Protein: CASSFEGTVQETQYF.

This chain links TRBV19 with TRBJ2-1; D gene unclear. Trimming took 1 base from V and 8 from J, leaving 6 bases between them. The CDR3 extends over 12 amino acids. The V gene's germline CDR1 is LNHDA and CDR2 SQIVND (reference sequence). The CDR3 nucleotides read TGTGCCAGTAGTATAGCTAGGCATGAGCAGTTCTTC. Residues: CASSIARHEQFF.

This clonotype has just a few counts. The rearrangement uses TRBV5-1 and TRBJ2-7; D is perhaps TRBD1 or TRBD2 (5 bases each). Trimming removed 3 bases from V and 5 bases from J, with 18 bases in between. The germline gives CDR1 SGHRS, CDR2 YFSETQ. The CDR3 length is 15 residues. CDR3 amino acids: CASSSLAGSRDEQYF. The CDR3, as DNA: TGCGCCAGCAGCTCCCTGGCAGGGAGTCGCGACGAGCAGTACTTC.

This clonotype has only a few counts. The rearrangement links TRBV10-3 to TRBJ2-2; D is ambiguous. With 4 bases removed from V and 4 bases from J, the gap between germline ends came to 10 bases. The CDR3 runs to 14 residues. The V gene's germline CDR1 is ENHRY and CDR2 SYGVKD. CDR3 DNA: TGTGCCATCAGTGGTATGGAATCCACCGGGGAGCTGTTTTTT. Protein: CAISGMESTGELFF.

The chain recombines TRBV5-1 with TRBJ2-3; TRBD1 is a possible D gene (6 bases). The CDR3 is made up of 17 amino acids. V was cut by 4 bases and J by 0 bases, with 18 bases left in between. The germline CDR1 and CDR2 sequences are SGHRS and YFSETQ. CDR3 protein: CASSVGTLEPSTDTQYF. The CDR3 DNA sequence: TGCGCCAGCAGCGTCGGGACATTAGAACCTAGCACAGATACGCAGTATTTT.